This T cell receptor beta chain originates from a study of circulating CD8 cells and anti-PD-1 response in melanoma. By sample fraction, this clonotype is large (0.1 to 1%). V lost 4 bases to trimming and J lost 3 bases; unmatched junction nucleotides: 4. The CDR3 is 14 residues long. Germline values: CDR1 LNHNV, CDR2 YYDKDF (reference sequence). Each library started from about 15 ng of total RNA using the QIAseq Immune Repertoire TCR panel. Each CDR3 protein is one row after TCRdb ran MiXCR on the reads. The sample includes over a hundred distinct CDR3 sequences, roughly 10% seen only once; the top ten take roughly 40%. Live CD3+CD8+TCRalphabeta+ cells were sorted into four subsets by PD-1 and/or TIGIT.

V usage is TRBV15 and J usage is TRBJ2-5; TRBD1 agrees at 8 bases. The input for sequencing was CD8+ T cells from PBMCs, taken at baseline or after one month of anti-PD-1 therapy (not recorded which). This TCR derives from a human donor with melanoma. This chain's CDR3 is CATSTGQGEETQYF. CDR3 coding DNA: TGTGCCACCAGCACAGGACAGGGAGAAGAGACCCAGTACTTC.